This is a list of T cell receptor beta chains from one sample in a study of cytomegalovirus exposure and HLA in healthy donors. TCRdb's copy holds only in-frame clones and misses some; the assay was immunoSEQ multiplex PCR. There are about 140,000 clones in the sample; approximately 65% occur only once, and 5.5% to 7% lies in the top ten. Sequenced: PBMCs. Every receptor here comes from a woman aged 60-75 years in good health and CMV-seronegative. Both conserved end residues are part of each CDR3. The order of the fields is clone size, J gene, D gene, V gene, CDR3 protein, CDR3 DNA. D genes are given only for firm matches. The size entry is marked missing in some rows and otherwise reads once, few, many or a size class.

clone size: NA; J gene: TRBJ2-2; D gene: TRBD2; V gene: TRBV9; CDR3 protein: CASSRLAGVEVRTGELFF; CDR3 DNA: TGTGCCAGCAGTCGACTAGCGGGAGTTGAGGTACGGACCGGGGAGCTGTTTTTT
clone size: once; J gene: TRBJ2-7; D gene: TRBD1; V gene: TRBV7-2; CDR3 protein: CASTRDSGYEQYF; CDR3 DNA: TGTGCCAGCACCCGGGACAGTGGGTACGAGCAGTACTTC
clone size: NA; J gene: TRBJ2-1; D gene: TRBD1; V gene: TRBV5-6; CDR3 protein: CASALTGDNEQFF; CDR3 DNA: TGTGCCAGCGCCCTGACAGGGGACAATGAGCAGTTCTTC
clone size: NA; J gene: TRBJ1-1; D gene: NA; V gene: TRBV6-4; CDR3 protein: CASKVDFMNTEAFF; CDR3 DNA: TGTGCCAGCAAGGTGGACTTTATGAACACTGAAGCTTTCTTT
clone size: NA; J gene: TRBJ2-3; D gene: NA; V gene: TRBV11-3; CDR3 protein: CASSLTGRPAWEDTQYF; CDR3 DNA: TGTGCCAGCAGCTTAACTGGTCGTCCCGCCTGGGAGGATACGCAGTATTTT
clone size: NA; J gene: TRBJ1-4; D gene: NA; V gene: TRBV15; CDR3 protein: CATSTGFEKLFF; CDR3 DNA: TGTGCCACCTCAACAGGGTTCGAAAAACTGTTTTTT
clone size: NA; J gene: TRBJ2-7; D gene: TRBD1; V gene: TRBV11-2; CDR3 protein: CASSSLQGAYEQYF; CDR3 DNA: TGTGCCAGCAGCTCACTACAGGGGGCCTACGAGCAGTACTTC
clone size: NA; J gene: TRBJ2-7; D gene: NA; V gene: TRBV7-2; CDR3 protein: CASSLEYYEQYF; CDR3 DNA: TGTGCCAGCAGCTTAGAATACTACGAGCAGTACTTC
clone size: NA; J gene: TRBJ2-1; D gene: NA; V gene: TRBV18; CDR3 protein: CASSPTQGISYNEQFF; CDR3 DNA: TGTGCCAGCTCACCGACTCAGGGAATCTCCTACAATGAGCAGTTCTTC
clone size: NA; J gene: TRBJ2-2; D gene: NA; V gene: TRBV7-8; CDR3 protein: CASSFPSHTGELFF; CDR3 DNA: TGTGCCAGCAGCTTCCCTAGCCACACCGGGGAGCTGTTTTTT
clone size: NA; J gene: TRBJ1-3; D gene: NA; V gene: TRBV9; CDR3 protein: CASSVHRAEPGNTIYF; CDR3 DNA: TGTGCCAGCAGCGTACACAGGGCCGAACCTGGAAACACCATATATTTT
clone size: NA; J gene: TRBJ1-1; D gene: NA; V gene: TRBV20-1; CDR3 protein: CRGRGGTEAFF; CDR3 DNA: TGCAGGGGAAGGGGTGGGACTGAAGCTTTCTTT
clone size: NA; J gene: TRBJ2-1; D gene: TRBD2; V gene: TRBV5-5; CDR3 protein: CASSDLGGGGFQYNEQFF; CDR3 DNA: TGTGCCAGCAGCGATCTAGGCGGGGGGGGGTTTCAATACAATGAGCAGTTCTTC
clone size: NA; J gene: TRBJ1-1; D gene: NA; V gene: TRBV6-6; CDR3 protein: CASRSQVKNTEAFF; CDR3 DNA: TGTGCCAGCAGATCACAGGTCAAGAACACTGAAGCTTTCTTT
clone size: NA; J gene: TRBJ1-1; D gene: TRBD1; V gene: TRBV9; CDR3 protein: CASSVTGGTEAFF; CDR3 DNA: TGTGCCAGCAGCGTAACAGGGGGCACTGAAGCTTTCTTT
clone size: NA; J gene: TRBJ2-7; D gene: TRBD2; V gene: TRBV5-1; CDR3 protein: CASSPGGLYEQYF; CDR3 DNA: TGCGCCAGCAGCCCGGGGGGGCTCTACGAGCAGTACTTC
clone size: NA; J gene: TRBJ1-2; D gene: NA; V gene: TRBV5-4; CDR3 protein: CASTVQNYGYTF; CDR3 DNA: TGTGCCAGCACGGTACAGAACTATGGCTACACCTTC
clone size: NA; J gene: TRBJ2-1; D gene: NA; V gene: TRBV7-6; CDR3 protein: CASSSATSEQFF; CDR3 DNA: TGTGCCAGCAGCTCGGCTACTAGTGAGCAGTTCTTC
clone size: few; J gene: TRBJ2-6; D gene: TRBD1; V gene: TRBV19; CDR3 protein: CASSYNRGRGANVLTF; CDR3 DNA: TGTGCCAGTAGTTACAACAGGGGGCGGGGGGCCAACGTCCTGACTTTC
clone size: NA; J gene: TRBJ2-3; D gene: NA; V gene: TRBV5-1; CDR3 protein: CASGQALRQGTDTQYF; CDR3 DNA: TGCGCCAGCGGTCAAGCACTCCGGCAGGGCACAGATACGCAGTATTTT
clone size: NA; J gene: TRBJ2-7; D gene: NA; V gene: TRBV2; CDR3 protein: CASSERGGGGHYEQYF; CDR3 DNA: TGTGCCAGCAGTGAAAGAGGGGGTGGGGGTCACTACGAGCAGTACTTC
clone size: NA; J gene: TRBJ2-7; D gene: TRBD2; V gene: TRBV2; CDR3 protein: CASKVGLAPSEQYF; CDR3 DNA: TGTGCCAGCAAGGTGGGACTAGCCCCGTCTGAGCAGTACTTC
clone size: few; J gene: TRBJ1-2; D gene: TRBD1; V gene: TRBV29-1; CDR3 protein: CSIHRGRDGYTF; CDR3 DNA: TGCAGCATTCACAGGGGGCGAGATGGCTACACCTTC
clone size: NA; J gene: TRBJ1-3; D gene: TRBD1; V gene: TRBV7-9; CDR3 protein: CASSLAQGGFSGNTIYF; CDR3 DNA: TGTGCCAGCAGCTTAGCCCAGGGGGGATTCTCTGGAAACACCATATATTTT
clone size: NA; J gene: TRBJ1-3; D gene: TRBD1; V gene: TRBV7-8; CDR3 protein: CASSFGGGQGATGNTIYF; CDR3 DNA: TGTGCCAGCAGCTTCGGTGGGGGACAGGGGGCCACTGGAAACACCATATATTTT
clone size: NA; J gene: TRBJ2-7; D gene: NA; V gene: TRBV2; CDR3 protein: CASSVRVPYEQYF; CDR3 DNA: TGTGCCAGCAGTGTTCGGGTACCCTACGAGCAGTACTTC
clone size: NA; J gene: TRBJ2-2; D gene: TRBD1; V gene: TRBV19; CDR3 protein: CASSTRTGGSANTGELFF; CDR3 DNA: TGTGCCAGTAGTACCCGGACAGGGGGCTCGGCGAACACCGGGGAGCTGTTTTTT
clone size: NA; J gene: TRBJ2-6; D gene: NA; V gene: TRBV14; CDR3 protein: CASGRANSGANVLTF; CDR3 DNA: TGTGCCAGCGGCAGGGCTAATTCTGGGGCCAACGTCCTGACTTTC
clone size: few; J gene: TRBJ1-5; D gene: NA; V gene: TRBV7-9; CDR3 protein: CASSLNLAGPQHF; CDR3 DNA: TGTGCCAGCAGCTTAAATTTAGCGGGGCCCCAGCATTTT
clone size: many; J gene: TRBJ2-7; D gene: TRBD2; V gene: TRBV7-8; CDR3 protein: CASSPGLAGGQQYF; CDR3 DNA: TGTGCCAGCAGCCCAGGACTAGCGGGAGGGCAGCAGTACTTC
clone size: NA; J gene: TRBJ2-1; D gene: TRBD1; V gene: TRBV12-5; CDR3 protein: CASGQGQTYNEQFF; CDR3 DNA: TGTGCTAGTGGTCAGGGACAGACCTACAATGAGCAGTTCTTC
clone size: NA; J gene: TRBJ1-1; D gene: NA; V gene: TRBV19; CDR3 protein: CASSIGPGTEAFF; CDR3 DNA: TGTGCCAGTAGTATTGGCCCGGGAACTGAAGCTTTCTTT
clone size: NA; J gene: TRBJ2-1; D gene: TRBD2; V gene: TRBV6-6; CDR3 protein: CASRTSGGYYNEQFF; CDR3 DNA: TGTGCCAGCAGGACTAGCGGGGGATACTACAATGAGCAGTTCTTC
clone size: NA; J gene: TRBJ1-2; D gene: NA; V gene: TRBV11-1; CDR3 protein: CASSLAGWRGYTF; CDR3 DNA: TGTGCCAGCAGCTTGGCCGGATGGCGGGGCTACACCTTC
clone size: NA; J gene: TRBJ2-3; D gene: TRBD2; V gene: TRBV9; CDR3 protein: CASSVATGGPDTQYF; CDR3 DNA: TGTGCCAGCAGCGTAGCCACGGGGGGGCCGGATACGCAGTATTTT
clone size: NA; J gene: TRBJ1-5; D gene: NA; V gene: TRBV9; CDR3 protein: CASSPGGGREDQPQHF; CDR3 DNA: TGTGCCAGCAGCCCTGGGGGAGGCAGGGAGGACCAGCCCCAGCATTTT
clone size: NA; J gene: TRBJ1-4; D gene: TRBD1; V gene: TRBV27; CDR3 protein: CASSSTGTGLEKLFF; CDR3 DNA: TGTGCCAGCAGTTCCACCGGGACAGGGCTAGAAAAACTGTTTTTT
clone size: NA; J gene: TRBJ1-4; D gene: TRBD1; V gene: TRBV29-1; CDR3 protein: CSVGMGQGVFEKLFF; CDR3 DNA: TGCAGCGTTGGGATGGGACAGGGGGTTTTTGAAAAACTGTTTTTT
clone size: NA; J gene: TRBJ1-3; D gene: NA; V gene: TRBV11-1; CDR3 protein: CASSSTDSAGNTIYF; CDR3 DNA: TGTGCCAGCAGCTCGACCGACAGCGCTGGAAACACCATATATTTT
clone size: once; J gene: TRBJ2-5; D gene: TRBD1; V gene: TRBV7-2; CDR3 protein: CATGQGETQYF; CDR3 DNA: TGTGCCACCGGACAGGGCGAGACCCAGTACTTC
clone size: NA; J gene: TRBJ2-7; D gene: NA; V gene: TRBV9; CDR3 protein: CASSREYEQYF; CDR3 DNA: TGTGCCAGCAGCAGGGAGTACGAGCAGTACTTC
clone size: NA; J gene: TRBJ1-1; D gene: NA; V gene: TRBV29-1; CDR3 protein: CSVELAGRSLAAFF; CDR3 DNA: TGCAGCGTTGAATTGGCAGGGCGGTCATTGGCGGCTTTCTTT
clone size: NA; J gene: TRBJ1-2; D gene: NA; V gene: TRBV7-9; CDR3 protein: CASSSAAFYGYTF; CDR3 DNA: NA
clone size: many; J gene: TRBJ1-2; D gene: NA; V gene: TRBV27; CDR3 protein: CASSFEGNYGYTF; CDR3 DNA: TGTGCCAGCAGTTTTGAGGGCAACTATGGCTACACCTTC
clone size: NA; J gene: TRBJ1-2; D gene: NA; V gene: TRBV6-1; CDR3 protein: CASSENAGYTF; CDR3 DNA: TGTGCCAGCAGTGAAAACGCGGGCTACACCTTC